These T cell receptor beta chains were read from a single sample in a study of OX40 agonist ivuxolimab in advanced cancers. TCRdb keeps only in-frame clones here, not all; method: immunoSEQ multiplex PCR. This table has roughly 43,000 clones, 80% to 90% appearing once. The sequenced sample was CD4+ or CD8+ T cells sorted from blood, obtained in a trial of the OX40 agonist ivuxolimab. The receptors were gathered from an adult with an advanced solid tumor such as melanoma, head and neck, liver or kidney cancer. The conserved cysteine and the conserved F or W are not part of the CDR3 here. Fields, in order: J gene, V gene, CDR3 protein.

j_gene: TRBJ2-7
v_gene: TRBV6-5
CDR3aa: ASSYSDEQY

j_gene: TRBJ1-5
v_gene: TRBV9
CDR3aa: ASSAGGINNQPQH

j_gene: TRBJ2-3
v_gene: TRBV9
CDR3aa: ASSVAGGFSTDTQY

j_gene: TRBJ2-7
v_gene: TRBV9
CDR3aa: ASSVLGTNSYEQY

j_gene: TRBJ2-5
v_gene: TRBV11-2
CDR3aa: ASSFTEETQY

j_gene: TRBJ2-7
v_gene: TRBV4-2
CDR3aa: ASSQETSGSYEQY

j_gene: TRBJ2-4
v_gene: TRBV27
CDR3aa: ASSLYTGGNIQY

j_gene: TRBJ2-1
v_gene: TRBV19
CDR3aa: ASSTDRTYNEQF

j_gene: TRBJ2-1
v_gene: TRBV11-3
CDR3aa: ASSKGGPGDNEQF

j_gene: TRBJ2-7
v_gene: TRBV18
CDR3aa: ASSLTSGGSYYEQY

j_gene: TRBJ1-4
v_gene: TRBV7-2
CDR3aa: ASSLGVGVQGGEKLF

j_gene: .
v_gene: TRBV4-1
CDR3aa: ASSQTPTSTSSYEQY

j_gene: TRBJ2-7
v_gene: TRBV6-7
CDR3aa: ASSYSGTVSYEQY

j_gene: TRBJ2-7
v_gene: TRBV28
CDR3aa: ASSLGQDYEQY

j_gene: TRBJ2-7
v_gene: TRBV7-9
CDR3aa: ASSLEAGWEQY

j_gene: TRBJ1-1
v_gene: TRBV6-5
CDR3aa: ASSRSDRATEAF

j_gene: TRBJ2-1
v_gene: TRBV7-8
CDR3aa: ASSLVLAEYNEQF

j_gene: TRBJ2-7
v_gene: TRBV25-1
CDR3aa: ASGSYEQY

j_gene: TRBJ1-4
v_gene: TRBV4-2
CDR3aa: ASSQDREKLF

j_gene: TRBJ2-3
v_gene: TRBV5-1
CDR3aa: ASSSEGTGGADTQY